One T cell receptor (beta chain) is described in this entry. Its antigen remains unidentified. This specimen includes other DNA sequences encoding the same CDR3. Germline loops: CDR1 MNHEY, CDR2 SMNVEV (reference sequence). The CDR3 runs to 12 residues. With 3 bases removed from V and 7 bases from J, the gap between germline ends came to 7 bases. Noted treatment: oral pan-JAK inhibitor, 5-10 mg twice daily. The entry originates in a study of CD8+ T cells in alopecia areata. Study information: A 6-month period off drug followed tofacitinib, which lasted 6 to 18 months. The share of scalp area affected provided the severity score for treated patients. Study-wide findings and caveats: Under tofacitinib, fewer expanded CD8+ clones appeared among the top 100 scalp clones. Clonality in lesional scalp, especially alopecia totalis/universalis, exceeded that of normal scalp.

Sequencing templates came from extracted RNA that was reverse transcribed into cDNA. Sequenced by immunoSEQ multiplex PCR; TCRdb stores in-frame clones only, minus some. This sample has 90,000 to 150,000 clones, with around 53% found just once. The genes are TRBV27 and TRBJ1-5; no clear D. The source is a human donor with alopecia areata. Specimen: CD4+ T cells sorted from blood, collected at week 4, from a patient treated with tofacitinib. CDR3 amino acids: CASSLLGQPQHF. The DNA of the CDR3 is TGTGCCAGCAGTTTGCTGGGCCAGCCCCAGCATTTT.